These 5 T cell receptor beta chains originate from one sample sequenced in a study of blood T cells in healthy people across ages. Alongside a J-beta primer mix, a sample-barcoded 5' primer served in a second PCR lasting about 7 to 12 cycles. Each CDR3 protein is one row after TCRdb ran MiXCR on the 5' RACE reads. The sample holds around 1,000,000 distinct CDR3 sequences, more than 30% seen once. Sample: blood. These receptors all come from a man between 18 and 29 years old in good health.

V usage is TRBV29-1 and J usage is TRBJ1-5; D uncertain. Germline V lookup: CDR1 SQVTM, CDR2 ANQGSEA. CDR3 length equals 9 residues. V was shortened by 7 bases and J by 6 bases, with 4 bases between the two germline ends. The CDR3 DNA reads TGCAGCGATCGTCAGCCCCAGCATTTT. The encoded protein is CSDRQPQHF. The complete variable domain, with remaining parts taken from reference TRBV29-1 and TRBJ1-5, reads SAVISQKPSRDICQRGTSLTIQCQVDSQVTMMFWYRQQPGQSLTLIATANQGSEATYESGFVIDKFPISRPNLTFSTLTVSNMSPEDSSIYLCSDRQPQHFGDGTRLSIL.

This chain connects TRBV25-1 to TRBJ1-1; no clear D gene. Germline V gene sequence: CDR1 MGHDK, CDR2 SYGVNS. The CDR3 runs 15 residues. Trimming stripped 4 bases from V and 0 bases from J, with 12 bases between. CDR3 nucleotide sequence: TGTGCCAGCAGTGTCCGGGAGTCTATGAACACTGAAGCTTTCTTT. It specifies CASSVRESMNTEAFF. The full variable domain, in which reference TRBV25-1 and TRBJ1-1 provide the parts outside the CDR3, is EADIYQTPRYLVIGTGKKITLECSQTMGHDKMYWYQQDPGMELHLIHYSYGVNSTEKGDLSSESTVSRIRTEHFPLTLESARPSHTSQYLCASSVRESMNTEAFFGQGTRLTVV.

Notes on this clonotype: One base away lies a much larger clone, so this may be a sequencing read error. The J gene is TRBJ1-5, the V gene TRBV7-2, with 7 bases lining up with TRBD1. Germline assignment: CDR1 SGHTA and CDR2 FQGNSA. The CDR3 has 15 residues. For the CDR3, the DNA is TGTGCCAACAGCTTAGTGGGTGACAGGGCTCAGCCCCAGCATTTT. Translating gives CANSLVGDRAQPQHF.

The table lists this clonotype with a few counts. CDR3 sequence reads: CASRPTGSTLHF. For the CDR3, the DNA is TGTGCCAGCAGGCCGACAGGGAGCACCCTCCACTTT. The V and J genes are TRBV6-5 and TRBJ1-6; TRBD1 aligns across 7 bases. V lost 6 bases and J lost 14; bases outside the gene matches: 7. Germline V lookup: CDR1 MNHEY, CDR2 SVGAGI. The CDR3 covers 12 residues.

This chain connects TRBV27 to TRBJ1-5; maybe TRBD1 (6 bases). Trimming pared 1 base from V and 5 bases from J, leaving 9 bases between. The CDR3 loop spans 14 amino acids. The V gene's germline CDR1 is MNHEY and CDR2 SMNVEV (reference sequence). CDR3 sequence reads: CASSLFPGDQPQHF. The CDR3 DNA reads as TGTGCCAGCAGTTTATTTCCAGGGGATCAGCCCCAGCATTTT.